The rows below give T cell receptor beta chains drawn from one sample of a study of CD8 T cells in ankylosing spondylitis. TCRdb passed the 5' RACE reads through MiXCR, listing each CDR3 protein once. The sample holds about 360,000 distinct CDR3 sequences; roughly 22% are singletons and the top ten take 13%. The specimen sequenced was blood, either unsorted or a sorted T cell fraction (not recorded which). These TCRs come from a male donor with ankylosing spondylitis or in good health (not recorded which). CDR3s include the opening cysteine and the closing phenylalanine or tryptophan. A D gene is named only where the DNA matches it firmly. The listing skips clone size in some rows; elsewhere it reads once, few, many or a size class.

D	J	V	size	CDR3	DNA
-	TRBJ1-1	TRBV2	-	CASSELRYTEAFF	TGTGCCAGCAGTGAATTGAGGTACACTGAAGCTTTCTTT
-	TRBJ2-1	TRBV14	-	CASSQVSDEQFF	TGTGCCAGCAGCCAAGTCAGCGATGAGCAGTTCTTC
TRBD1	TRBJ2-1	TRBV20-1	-	CSARDRKGAPYNEQFF	TGCAGTGCTAGAGATCGGAAGGGGGCCCCCTACAATGAGCAGTTCTTC
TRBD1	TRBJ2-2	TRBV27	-	CASRTGSNTGELFF	TGTGCCAGCAGGACAGGGTCGAACACCGGGGAGCTGTTTTTT
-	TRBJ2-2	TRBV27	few	CASSFDPGDTGELFF	TGTGCCAGCAGTTTCGACCCAGGGGACACCGGGGAGCTGTTTTTT
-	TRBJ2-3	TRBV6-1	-	CARGQDSTDTQYF	TGTGCCAGGGGGCAGGACAGCACAGATACGCAGTATTTT
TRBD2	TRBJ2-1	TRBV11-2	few	CASSLVRLAGNNEQFF	TGTGCCAGCAGCTTAGTCCGACTAGCGGGGAACAATGAGCAGTTCTTC
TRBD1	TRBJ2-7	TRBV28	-	CASSWPGQGAYEQYF	TGTGCCAGCAGTTGGCCGGGACAGGGGGCTTACGAGCAGTACTTC
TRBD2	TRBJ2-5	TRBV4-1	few	CASSQVGSGGLEETQYF	TGCGCCAGCAGCCAAGTCGGTAGCGGGGGTTTGGAAGAGACCCAGTACTTC
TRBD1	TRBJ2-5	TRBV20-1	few	CSAREDRRWETQYF	TGCAGTGCTAGGGAGGACAGGCGATGGGAGACCCAGTACTTC
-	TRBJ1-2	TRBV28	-	CASSLPLGLNYGYTF	TGTGCCAGCAGTTTACCTTTGGGTCTAAACTATGGCTACACCTTC
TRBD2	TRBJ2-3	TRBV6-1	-	CASSRLAGSTDTQYF	TGTGCCAGCAGCCGACTAGCGGGGAGCACAGATACGCAGTATTTT
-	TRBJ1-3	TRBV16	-	CASSESGGRPSGNTIYF	TGTGCCAGCAGCGAAAGTGGGGGCCGGCCCTCTGGAAACACCATATATTTT
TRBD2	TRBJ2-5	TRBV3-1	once	CALSPQKQGLAGGRWIQYF	TGTGCCCTCAGTCCACAAAAGCAGGGACTAGCGGGGGGCCGATGGATCCAGTACTTC
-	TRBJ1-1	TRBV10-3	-	CAISEPTGSNTEAFF	TGTGCCATCAGTGAGCCCACAGGGTCGAACACTGAAGCTTTCTTT
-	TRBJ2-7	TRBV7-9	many	CASGGYEQYF	TGTGCCAGCGGGGGCTACGAGCAGTACTTC
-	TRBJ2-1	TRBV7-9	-	CASSFGRGPRGEQFF	TGTGCCAGCAGCTTTGGGCGGGGGCCTCGGGGTGAGCAGTTCTTC
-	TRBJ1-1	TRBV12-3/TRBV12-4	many	CASSWGVTEAFF	TGTGCCAGCAGCTGGGGGGTCACTGAAGCTTTCTTT
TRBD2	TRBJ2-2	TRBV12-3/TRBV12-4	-	CASRFGLAGRSTGELFF	TGTGCCAGCAGATTCGGACTAGCGGGGAGGAGTACCGGGGAGCTGTTTTTT
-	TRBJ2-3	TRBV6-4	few	CASSEKEEDTQYF	TGTGCCAGCAGTGAGAAGGAGGAAGATACGCAGTATTTT
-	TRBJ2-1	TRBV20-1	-	CSAMGLMGYNEQFF	TGCAGTGCTATGGGTCTCATGGGTTACAATGAGCAGTTCTTC
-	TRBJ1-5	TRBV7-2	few	CASSYRKKNQPQHF	TGTGCCAGCAGCTACCGGAAAAAAAATCAGCCCCAGCATTTT
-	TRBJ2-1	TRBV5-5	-	CASSPRSGSRNEQFF	TGTGCCAGCAGCCCCCGAAGTGGGTCGCGCAATGAGCAGTTCTTC
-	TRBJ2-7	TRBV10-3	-	CAISGAVNYEQYF	TGTGCCATCAGTGGAGCGGTGAACTACGAGCAGTACTTC
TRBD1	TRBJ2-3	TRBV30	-	CAWSEPGGRISSTDTQYF	TGTGCCTGGAGTGAGCCAGGGGGCCGGATTTCTAGCACAGATACGCAGTATTTT
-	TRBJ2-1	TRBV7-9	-	CASRGAEQFF	TGTGCCAGCAGAGGAGCGGAGCAGTTCTTC
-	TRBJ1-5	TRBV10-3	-	CAISESDSRNQPQHF	TGTGCCATCAGTGAGTCGGACAGCCGAAATCAGCCCCAGCATTTT
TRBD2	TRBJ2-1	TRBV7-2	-	CASSFYRTSGGYEQFF	TGTGCCAGCAGCTTTTACCGGACTAGCGGGGGGTATGAGCAGTTCTTC
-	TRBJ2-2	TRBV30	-	CAWSVHSRANTGELFF	TGTGCCTGGAGTGTACACAGCAGGGCGAACACCGGGGAGCTGTTTTTT
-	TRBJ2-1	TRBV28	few	CASSSEGGWNNEQFF	TGTGCCAGCAGTTCAGAGGGGGGTTGGAACAATGAGCAGTTCTTC
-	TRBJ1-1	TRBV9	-	CASSVTTSAEAFF	TGTGCCAGCAGCGTAACCACGTCTGCCGAAGCTTTCTTT
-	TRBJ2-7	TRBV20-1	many	CSARVRGSYEQYF	TGCAGTGCTAGGGTCCGGGGGAGCTACGAGCAGTACTTC
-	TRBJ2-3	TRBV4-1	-	CASSQDSATATDTQYF	TGCGCCAGCAGCCAAGATTCGGCCACTGCCACAGATACGCAGTATTTT
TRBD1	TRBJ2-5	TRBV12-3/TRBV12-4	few	CASSSLGTGGETQYF	TGTGCCAGCAGTTCTTTGGGGACAGGGGGGGAGACCCAGTACTTC
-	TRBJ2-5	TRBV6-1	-	CASARQELSETQYF	TGTGCCAGCGCCAGACAGGAGCTTTCCGAGACCCAGTACTTC
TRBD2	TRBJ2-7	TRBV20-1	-	CSPIAGRSYEQYF	TGCAGTCCAATAGCGGGAAGGTCCTACGAGCAGTACTTC
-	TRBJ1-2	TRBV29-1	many	CSVATGSLYGYTF	TGCAGCGTTGCAACGGGAAGCCTATATGGCTACACCTTC
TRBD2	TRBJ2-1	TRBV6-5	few	CASSSVAGGGNEQFF	TGTGCCAGCAGTTCCGTGGCGGGGGGGGGCAATGAGCAGTTCTTC
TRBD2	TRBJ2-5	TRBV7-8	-	CASSLGTSQETQYF	TGTGCCAGCAGCTTAGGGACTAGCCAAGAGACCCAGTACTTC
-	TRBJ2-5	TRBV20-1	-	CSAPSLWDLQETQYF	TGCAGTGCCCCGTCCCTTTGGGATCTACAAGAGACCCAGTACTTC
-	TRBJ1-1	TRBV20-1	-	CNRGRSIYTEAFF	TGCAACCGGGGAAGATCTATATACACTGAAGCTTTCTTT